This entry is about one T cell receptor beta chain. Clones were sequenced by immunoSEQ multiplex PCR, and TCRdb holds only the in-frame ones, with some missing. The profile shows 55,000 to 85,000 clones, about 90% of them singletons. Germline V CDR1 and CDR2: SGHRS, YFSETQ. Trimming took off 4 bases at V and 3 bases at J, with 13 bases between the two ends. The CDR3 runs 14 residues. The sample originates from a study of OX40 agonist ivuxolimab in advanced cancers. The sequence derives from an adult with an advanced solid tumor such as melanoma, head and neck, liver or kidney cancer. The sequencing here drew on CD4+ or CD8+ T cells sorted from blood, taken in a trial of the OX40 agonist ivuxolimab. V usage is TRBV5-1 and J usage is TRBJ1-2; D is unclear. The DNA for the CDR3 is TGCGCCAGCAGCAGCCTTCGGGAGGACTATGGCTACACCTTC. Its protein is CASSSLREDYGYTF.